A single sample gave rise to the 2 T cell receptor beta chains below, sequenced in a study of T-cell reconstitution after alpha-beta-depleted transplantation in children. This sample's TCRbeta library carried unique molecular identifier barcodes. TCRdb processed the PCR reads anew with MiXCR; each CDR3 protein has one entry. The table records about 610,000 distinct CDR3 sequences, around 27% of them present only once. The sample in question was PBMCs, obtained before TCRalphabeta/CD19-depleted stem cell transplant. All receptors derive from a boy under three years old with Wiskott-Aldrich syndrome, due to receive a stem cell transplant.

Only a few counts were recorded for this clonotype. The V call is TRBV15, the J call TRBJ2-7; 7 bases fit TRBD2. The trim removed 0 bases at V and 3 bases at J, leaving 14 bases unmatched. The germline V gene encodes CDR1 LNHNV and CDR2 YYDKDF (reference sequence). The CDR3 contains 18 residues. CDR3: CATSRDLLGGGTLYEQYF. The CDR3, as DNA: TGTGCCACCAGCAGAGATCTGCTTGGGGGAGGGACCCTCTACGAGCAGTACTTC.

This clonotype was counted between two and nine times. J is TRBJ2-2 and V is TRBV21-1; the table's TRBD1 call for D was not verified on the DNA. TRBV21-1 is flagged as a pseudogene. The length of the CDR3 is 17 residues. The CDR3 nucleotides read TGTGCCAGCAGCACACCCCGGGACAGGGATGGCACCGGGGAGCTGTTTTTT. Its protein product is CASSTPRDRDGTGELFF.